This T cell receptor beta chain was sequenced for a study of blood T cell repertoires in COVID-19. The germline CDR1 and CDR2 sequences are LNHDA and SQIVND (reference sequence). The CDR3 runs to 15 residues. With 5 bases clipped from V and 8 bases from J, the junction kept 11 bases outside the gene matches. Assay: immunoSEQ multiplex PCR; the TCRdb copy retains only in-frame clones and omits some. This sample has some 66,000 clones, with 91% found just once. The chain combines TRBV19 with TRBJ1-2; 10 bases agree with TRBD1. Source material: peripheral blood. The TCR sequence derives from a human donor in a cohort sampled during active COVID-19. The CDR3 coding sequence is TGTGCCAGTAGTGACCGGGACAGGGGCCTGGACGGCTACACCTTC. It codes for CASSDRDRGLDGYTF.